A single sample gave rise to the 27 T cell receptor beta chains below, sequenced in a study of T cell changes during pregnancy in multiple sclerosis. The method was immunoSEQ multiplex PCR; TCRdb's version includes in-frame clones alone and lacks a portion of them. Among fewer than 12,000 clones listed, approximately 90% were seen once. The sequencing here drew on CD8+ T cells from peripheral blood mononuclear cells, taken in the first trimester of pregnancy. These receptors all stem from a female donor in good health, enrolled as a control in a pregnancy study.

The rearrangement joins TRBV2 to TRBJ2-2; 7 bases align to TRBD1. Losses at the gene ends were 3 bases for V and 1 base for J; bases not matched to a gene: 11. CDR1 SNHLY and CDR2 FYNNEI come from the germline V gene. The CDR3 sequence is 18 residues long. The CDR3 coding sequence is TGTGCCAGCAGTGACCCCTTCCCGGGACAGAGGAACACCGGGGAGCTGTTTTTT. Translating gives CASSDPFPGQRNTGELFF.

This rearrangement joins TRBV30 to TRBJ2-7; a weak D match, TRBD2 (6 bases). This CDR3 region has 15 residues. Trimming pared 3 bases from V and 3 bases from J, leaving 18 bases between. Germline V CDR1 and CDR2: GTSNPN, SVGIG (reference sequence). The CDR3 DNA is TGTGCCTGGAGCGTCGGGACTTCCTCTCTCTACGAGCAGTACTTC. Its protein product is CAWSVGTSSLYEQYF.

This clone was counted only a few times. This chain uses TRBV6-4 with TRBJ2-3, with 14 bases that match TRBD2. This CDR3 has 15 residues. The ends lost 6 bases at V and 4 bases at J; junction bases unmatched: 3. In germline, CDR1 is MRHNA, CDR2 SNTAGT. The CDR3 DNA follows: TGTGCCAGCAGCCCGACTAGCGGGGGGGCAGATACGCAGTATTTT. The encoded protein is CASSPTSGGADTQYF.

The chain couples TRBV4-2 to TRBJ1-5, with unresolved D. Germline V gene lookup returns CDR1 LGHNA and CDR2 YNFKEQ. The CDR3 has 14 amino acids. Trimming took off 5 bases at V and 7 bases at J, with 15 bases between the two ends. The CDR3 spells CASSAPGGRQPQHF. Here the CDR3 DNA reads TGTGCCAGCAGCGCACCAGGAGGTAGACAGCCCCAGCATTTT.

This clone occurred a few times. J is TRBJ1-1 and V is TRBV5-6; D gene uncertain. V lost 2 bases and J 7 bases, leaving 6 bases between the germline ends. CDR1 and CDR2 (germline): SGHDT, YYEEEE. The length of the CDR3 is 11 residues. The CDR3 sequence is CASSFLGEAFF. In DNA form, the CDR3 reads TGTGCCAGCAGCTTTCTCGGTGAAGCTTTCTTT.

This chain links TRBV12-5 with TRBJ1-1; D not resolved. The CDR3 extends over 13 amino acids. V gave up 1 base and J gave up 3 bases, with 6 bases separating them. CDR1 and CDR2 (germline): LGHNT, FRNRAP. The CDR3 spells CASGLDTHTEAFF. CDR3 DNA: TGTGCTAGTGGTTTGGACACACACACTGAAGCTTTCTTT.

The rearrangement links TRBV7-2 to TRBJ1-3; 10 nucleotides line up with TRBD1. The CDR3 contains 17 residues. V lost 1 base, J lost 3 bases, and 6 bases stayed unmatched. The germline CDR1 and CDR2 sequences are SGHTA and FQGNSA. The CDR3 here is CASSLGQGAYVGNTIYF. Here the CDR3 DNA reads TGTGCCAGCAGCTTAGGACAGGGGGCATATGTTGGAAACACCATATATTTT.

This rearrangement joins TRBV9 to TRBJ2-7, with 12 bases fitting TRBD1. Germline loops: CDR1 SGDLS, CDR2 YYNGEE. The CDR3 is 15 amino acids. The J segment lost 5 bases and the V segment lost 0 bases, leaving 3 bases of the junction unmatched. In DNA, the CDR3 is TGTGCCAGCAGCGTAGAGGGGACAGGGGGCAACGAGCAGTACTTC. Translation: CASSVEGTGGNEQYF.

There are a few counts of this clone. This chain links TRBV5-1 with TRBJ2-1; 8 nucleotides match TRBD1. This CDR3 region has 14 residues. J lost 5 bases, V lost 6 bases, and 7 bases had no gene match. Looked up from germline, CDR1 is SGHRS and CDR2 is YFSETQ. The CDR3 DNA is TGCGCCAGCACCAGACAGGGGTCTAACAATGAGCAGTTCTTC. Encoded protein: CASTRQGSNNEQFF.

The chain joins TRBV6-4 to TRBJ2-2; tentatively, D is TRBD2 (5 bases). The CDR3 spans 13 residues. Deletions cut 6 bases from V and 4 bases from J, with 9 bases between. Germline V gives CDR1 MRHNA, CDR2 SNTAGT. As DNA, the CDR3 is TGTGCCAGCAGCCCTACTAGCACCGGGGAGCTGTTTTTT. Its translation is CASSPTSTGELFF.

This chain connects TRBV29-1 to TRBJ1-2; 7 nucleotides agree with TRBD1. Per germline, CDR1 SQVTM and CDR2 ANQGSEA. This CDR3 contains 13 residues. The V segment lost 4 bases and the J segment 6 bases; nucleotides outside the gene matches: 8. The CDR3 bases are TGCAGCGTTGCGGACAGGAGAGGTGATGGCTACACCTTC. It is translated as CSVADRRGDGYTF.

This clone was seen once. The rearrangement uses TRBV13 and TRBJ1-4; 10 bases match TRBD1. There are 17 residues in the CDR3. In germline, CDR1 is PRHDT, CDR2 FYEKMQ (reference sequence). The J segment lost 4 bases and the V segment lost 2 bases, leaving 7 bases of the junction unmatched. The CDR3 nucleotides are TGTGCCAGCAGCTTACTAGGACAGGGGGAGATTAATGAAAAACTGTTTTTT. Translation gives CASSLLGQGEINEKLFF.

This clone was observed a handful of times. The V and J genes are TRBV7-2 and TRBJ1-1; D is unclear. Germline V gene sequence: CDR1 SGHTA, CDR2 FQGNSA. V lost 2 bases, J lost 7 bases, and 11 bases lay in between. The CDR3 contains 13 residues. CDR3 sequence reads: CASSLTRSNEAFF. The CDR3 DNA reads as TGTGCCAGCAGCTTAACGAGGTCGAATGAAGCTTTCTTT.

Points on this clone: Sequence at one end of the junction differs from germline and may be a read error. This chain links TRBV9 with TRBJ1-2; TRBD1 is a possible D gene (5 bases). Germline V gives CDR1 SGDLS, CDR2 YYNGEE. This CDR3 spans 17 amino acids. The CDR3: CAGSVGAALNENYGYTF. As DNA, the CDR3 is TGTGCCGGCAGCGTAGGGGCAGCCCTAAACGAGAACTATGGCTACACCTTC.

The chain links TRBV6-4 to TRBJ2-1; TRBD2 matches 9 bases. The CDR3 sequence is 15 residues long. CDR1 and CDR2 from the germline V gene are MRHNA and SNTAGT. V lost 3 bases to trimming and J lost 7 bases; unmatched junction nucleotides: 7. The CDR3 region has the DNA TGTGCCAGCAGTGAACGAGCGGGGGGACCAAATGAGCAGTTCTTC. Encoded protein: CASSERAGGPNEQFF.

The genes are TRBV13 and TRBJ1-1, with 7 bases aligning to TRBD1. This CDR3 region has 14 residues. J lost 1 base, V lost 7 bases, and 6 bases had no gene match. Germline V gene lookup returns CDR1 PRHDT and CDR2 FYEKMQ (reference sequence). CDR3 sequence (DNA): TGTGCCAGCACCCCCCCAGGGGGGAACACTGAAGCTTTCTTT. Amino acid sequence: CASTPPGGNTEAFF.

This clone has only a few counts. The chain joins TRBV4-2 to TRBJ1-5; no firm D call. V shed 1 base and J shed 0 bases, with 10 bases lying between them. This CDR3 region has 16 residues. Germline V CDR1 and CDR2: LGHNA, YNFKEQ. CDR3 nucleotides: TGTGCCAGCAGCCAAGTTGGCGACTTTAGCAATCAGCCCCAGCATTTT. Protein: CASSQVGDFSNQPQHF.

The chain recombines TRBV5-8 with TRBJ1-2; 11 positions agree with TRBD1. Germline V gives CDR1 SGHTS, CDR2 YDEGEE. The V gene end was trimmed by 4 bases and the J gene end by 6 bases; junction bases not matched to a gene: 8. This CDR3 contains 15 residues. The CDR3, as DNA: TGTGCCAGCAGCATCCCCGGGACAGGGGGACATGGCTACACCTTC. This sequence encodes CASSIPGTGGHGYTF.

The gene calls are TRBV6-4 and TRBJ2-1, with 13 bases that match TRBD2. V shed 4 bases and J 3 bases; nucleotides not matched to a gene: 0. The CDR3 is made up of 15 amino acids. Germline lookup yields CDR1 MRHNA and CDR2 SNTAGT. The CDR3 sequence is CASSGTSGGYNEQFF. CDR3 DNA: TGTGCCAGCAGTGGGACTAGCGGGGGCTACAATGAGCAGTTCTTC.

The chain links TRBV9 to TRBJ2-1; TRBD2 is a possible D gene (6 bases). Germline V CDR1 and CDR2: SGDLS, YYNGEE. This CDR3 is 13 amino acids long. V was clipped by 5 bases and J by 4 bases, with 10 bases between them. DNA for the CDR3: TGTGCCAGCAGTCCCGGGACTTACAATGAGCAGTTCTTC. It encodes CASSPGTYNEQFF.

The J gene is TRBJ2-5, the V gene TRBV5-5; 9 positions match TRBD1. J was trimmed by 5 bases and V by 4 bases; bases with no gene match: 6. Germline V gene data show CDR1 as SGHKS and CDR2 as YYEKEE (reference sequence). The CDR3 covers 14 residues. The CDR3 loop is CASSPRTGDETQYF. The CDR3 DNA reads TGTGCCAGCAGCCCCCGGACAGGGGATGAGACCCAGTACTTC. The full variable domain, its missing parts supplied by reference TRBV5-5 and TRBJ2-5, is DAGVTQSPTHLIKTRGQQVTLRCSPISGHKSVSWYQQVLGQGPQFIFQYYEKEERGRGNFPDRFSARQFPNYSSELNVNALLLGDSALYLCASSPRTGDETQYFGPGTRLLVL.

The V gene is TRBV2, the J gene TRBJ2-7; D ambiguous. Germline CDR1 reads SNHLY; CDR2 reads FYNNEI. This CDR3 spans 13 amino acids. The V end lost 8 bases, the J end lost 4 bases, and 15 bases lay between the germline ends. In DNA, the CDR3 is TGTGCCAGCGGAGTCGAAGCTTCGTACGAGCAGTACTTC. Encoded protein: CASGVEASYEQYF.

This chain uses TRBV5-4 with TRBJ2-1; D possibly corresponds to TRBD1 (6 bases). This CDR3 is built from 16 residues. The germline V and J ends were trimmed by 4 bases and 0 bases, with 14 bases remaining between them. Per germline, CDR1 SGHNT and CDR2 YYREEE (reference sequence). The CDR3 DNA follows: TGTGCCAGCAGCAGGGGGACGGACAGCTCCTACAATGAGCAGTTCTTC. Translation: CASSRGTDSSYNEQFF.

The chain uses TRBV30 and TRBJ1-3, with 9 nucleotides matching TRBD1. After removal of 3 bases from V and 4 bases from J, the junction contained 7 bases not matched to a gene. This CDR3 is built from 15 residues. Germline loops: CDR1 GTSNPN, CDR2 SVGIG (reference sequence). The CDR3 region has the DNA TGTGCCTGGAGCCTAACAGGGGGCTTAGGAAACACCATATATTTT. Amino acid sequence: CAWSLTGGLGNTIYF.

CDR3 region: CASSGETGNTEAFF. CDR3 sequence (DNA): TGTGCCAGCAGCGGAGAGACAGGGAACACTGAAGCTTTCTTT. The chain joins TRBV9 to TRBJ1-1; the D gene is possibly TRBD1 (6 bases). The CDR3 runs to 14 residues. Germline-derived CDR1 and CDR2 are SGDLS and YYNGEE. Trimming removed 3 bases at V and 1 base at J, with 10 bases between. Combining the CDR3 with reference TRBV9 and TRBJ1-1 gives the whole variable domain DSGVTQTPKHLITATGQRVTLRCSPRSGDLSVYWYQQSLDQGLQFLIQYYNGEERAKGNILERFSAQQFPDLHSELNLSSLELGDSALYFCASSGETGNTEAFFGQGTRLTVV.

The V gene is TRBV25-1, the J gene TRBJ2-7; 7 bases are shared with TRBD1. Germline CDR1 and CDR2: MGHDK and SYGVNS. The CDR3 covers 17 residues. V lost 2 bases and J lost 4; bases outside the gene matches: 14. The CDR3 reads CASSELAPDRRGYEQYF. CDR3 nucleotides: TGTGCCAGCAGTGAACTAGCCCCGGACAGGAGAGGTTACGAGCAGTACTTC.

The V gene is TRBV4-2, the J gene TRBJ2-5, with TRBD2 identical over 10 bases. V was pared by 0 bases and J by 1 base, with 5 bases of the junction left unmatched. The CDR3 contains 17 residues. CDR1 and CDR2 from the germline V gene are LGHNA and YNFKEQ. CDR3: CASSQDIGLAAQETQYF. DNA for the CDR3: TGTGCCAGCAGCCAAGATATTGGACTAGCGGCCCAAGAGACCCAGTACTTC.